The 12 T cell receptor beta chains below come from one sample, sequenced in a study of shared clonotypes between healthy human individuals (dated by TCRdb to 2019 to 2021). Library preparation used the immunoSEQ multiplex PCR assay. Not all clones reach the TCRdb copy of this immuneACCESS table, which keeps in-frame sequences only. Checked studies attribute under half of the gap to unresolved V genes and leave the rest unexplained. The sample contains roughly 1,500,000 clones, 95% to 99% of them found a single time. Approximately 0.45% of the sample lies in the top ten. Input material: naive CD4+ T cells sorted from blood. The sample's cell subset or site, from its label and the paper: CD45RA+ positively selected. The receptors derive from a man aged 30 to 45 in good health.

The genes are TRBV7-8 and TRBJ2-1; D may be TRBD1 (5 bases). The CDR3 consists of 15 residues. V lost 5 bases and J lost 3, with 14 bases in between. Germline V lookup: CDR1 SGHVS, CDR2 FQNEAQ. The CDR3 loop is CASSRDRIRYNEQFF. CDR3 coding DNA: TGTGCCAGCAGCCGTGACAGAATACGCTACAATGAGCAGTTCTTC.

V is TRBV25-1 and J is TRBJ2-3; 9 bases align to TRBD2. J gave up 6 bases and V 8 bases, and 9 bases lay outside the gene matches. The CDR3 covers 14 residues. In germline, CDR1 is MGHDK, CDR2 SYGVNS. The CDR3: CASLPAGGSDTQYF. The CDR3 DNA reads TGTGCCAGCCTTCCAGCGGGAGGTTCGGATACGCAGTATTTT.

This chain uses TRBV10-3 with TRBJ2-1, with 8 bases identical to TRBD2. The CDR3 is made up of 16 amino acids. V lost 4 bases, J lost 1 base, and 6 bases stayed unmatched. The V gene's germline CDR1 is ENHRY and CDR2 SYGVKD. CDR3: CAISGASGLSYNEQFF. For the CDR3, the DNA is TGTGCCATCAGTGGGGCTAGCGGGCTTTCCTACAATGAGCAGTTCTTC.

The chain employs TRBV5-1 and TRBJ2-3, with D unclear. CDR3 length: 15 residues. V was shortened by 0 bases and J by 1 base, with 9 bases between the two germline ends. The V gene's germline CDR1 is SGHRS and CDR2 YFSETQ. The CDR3 loop is CASSLEVVGTDTQYF. The DNA for the CDR3 is TGCGCCAGCAGCTTGGAAGTAGTTGGCACAGATACGCAGTATTTT.

The rearrangement joins TRBV27 to TRBJ2-2; D is unresolved. This CDR3 contains 16 residues. The V gene's germline CDR1 is MNHEY and CDR2 SMNVEV (reference sequence). Trimming left V 0 bases short and J 6 bases short, with 14 bases between. The CDR3 is CASSLSVGALAGELFF. Here the CDR3 DNA reads TGTGCCAGCAGTTTATCGGTCGGAGCCCTGGCCGGGGAGCTGTTTTTT.

The chain links TRBV10-3 to TRBJ1-2; no reliable D call. The CDR3 runs to 16 residues. Germline lookup yields CDR1 ENHRY and CDR2 SYGVKD. The ends were cut back, 0 bases at V and 5 bases at J, with 16 bases in the middle. In DNA, the CDR3 is TGTGCCATCAGTGAGTCGCCAGGCTCGGGGAATTATGGCTACACCTTC. Its protein product is CAISESPGSGNYGYTF.

The rearrangement links TRBV7-6 to TRBJ1-4, with TRBD1 matching 7 bases. Germline V gene lookup returns CDR1 SGHVS and CDR2 FNYEAQ. Trimming removed 5 bases from V and 5 bases from J; junction bases left unmatched: 8. This CDR3 contains 15 residues. CDR3 loop: CASSRVTQGNEKLFF. The CDR3 nucleotides read TGTGCCAGCAGCCGCGTGACACAGGGGAATGAAAAACTGTTTTTT.

The chain joins TRBV9 to TRBJ2-2; D ambiguous. CDR3 size: 16 residues. V lost 0 bases to trimming and J lost 6 bases, with 15 bases between them. Germline values: CDR1 SGDLS, CDR2 YYNGEE. CDR3 bases: TGTGCCAGCAGCGTAGGGGTCATCCCCCAATCCGGGGAGCTGTTTTTT. Encoded protein: CASSVGVIPQSGELFF. Using reference TRBV9 and TRBJ2-2 for the parts outside the CDR3, the full variable domain is DSGVTQTPKHLITATGQRVTLRCSPRSGDLSVYWYQQSLDQGLQFLIQYYNGEERAKGNILERFSAQQFPDLHSELNLSSLELGDSALYFCASSVGVIPQSGELFFGEGSRLTVL.

This chain joins TRBV7-2 and TRBJ2-5; D remains ambiguous. The germline gives CDR1 SGHTA, CDR2 FQGNSA. The CDR3 is 15 amino acids. Trimming removed 2 bases at V and 7 bases at J, with 17 bases between. The CDR3 DNA reads as TGTGCCAGCAGCTTAATCAGGTCAGAACGAGGGACCCAGTACTTC. Amino acids: CASSLIRSERGTQYF.

The chain recombines TRBV19 with TRBJ1-5, with D maybe TRBD1 (6 bases). Trimming left V 2 bases short and J 7 bases short, with 15 bases between. The CDR3 extends over 15 amino acids. CDR1 is LNHDA and CDR2 is SQIVND in the germline V gene (reference sequence). This CDR3 reads CASSIYGTWGQPQHF. CDR3 nucleotide sequence: TGTGCCAGTAGTATATATGGGACATGGGGGCAGCCCCAGCATTTT. The full variable domain, rest sourced from reference TRBV19 and TRBJ1-5, is DGGITQSPKYLFRKEGQNVTLSCEQNLNHDAMYWYRQDPGQGLRLIYYSQIVNDFQKGDIAEGYSVSREKKESFPLTVTSAQKNPTAFYLCASSIYGTWGQPQHFGDGTRLSIL.

This chain joins TRBV7-9 and TRBJ2-5; 8 nucleotides match TRBD1. The CDR3 length is 13 residues. Trimming took 3 bases from V and 3 from J; bases not matched to a gene: 0. Germline V gives CDR1 SEHNR, CDR2 FQNEAQ (reference sequence). The CDR3 loop is CASSLTGEETQYF. CDR3 nucleotides: TGTGCCAGCAGCTTGACAGGGGAAGAGACCCAGTACTTC.

V gene TRBV7-2 combines with J gene TRBJ2-5; TRBD1 agrees at 9 bases. Germline values: CDR1 SGHTA, CDR2 FQGNSA. The CDR3 is 14 amino acids. Trimming cost V 1 base and J 5 bases; bases outside gene matches: 2. CDR3 sequence (DNA): TGTGCCAGCAGCTTAGACAGGGGGCTGGAGACCCAGTACTTC. It is translated as CASSLDRGLETQYF.